Below, 27 T cell receptor beta chains from the same sample are listed, as sequenced in a study of shared clonotypes between healthy human individuals. Data came from immunoSEQ multiplex PCR; TCRdb stores just in-frame clones and leaves some out. The data contain around 350,000 clones, more than 60% of them singletons. Sequenced: memory CD4+ T cells sorted from blood. Subset given: CD45RA-negative fraction. Receptor source: a man aged 30 to 39 in good health.

V usage is TRBV25-1 and J usage is TRBJ1-4; D is unresolved. V dropped 2 bases and J dropped 6 bases, with 10 bases sitting between them. This CDR3 has 14 amino acids. Looked up from germline, CDR1 is MGHDK and CDR2 is SYGVNS. CDR3 residues: CASSESGRDEKLFF. In DNA, the CDR3 is TGTGCCAGCAGTGAAAGTGGTCGGGATGAAAAACTGTTTTTT. Based on the CDR3 plus reference TRBV25-1 and TRBJ1-4, the full variable domain is EADIYQTPRYLVIGTGKKITLECSQTMGHDKMYWYQQDPGMELHLIHYSYGVNSTEKGDLSSESTVSRIRTEHFPLTLESARPSHTSQYLCASSESGRDEKLFFGSGTQLSVL.

The rearrangement joins TRBV2 to TRBJ2-3, with TRBD1 matching over 9 bases. From germline, CDR1 is SNHLY and CDR2 FYNNEI. The CDR3 has 14 amino acids. Losses at the gene ends were 7 bases for V and 4 bases for J; bases not matched to a gene: 6. CDR3 DNA sequence: TGTGCCAGCACTCCGGACAGGGGTGCAGATACGCAGTATTTT. Translating gives CASTPDRGADTQYF.

This clone was counted between two and nine times. This chain links TRBV29-1 with TRBJ2-2; D gene uncertain. The germline V gene has CDR1 SQVTM and CDR2 ANQGSEA. Trimming pared 1 base from V and 7 bases from J, leaving 7 bases between. CDR3 length equals 12 residues. Written as DNA, the CDR3 is TGCAGCGTTGAAGTGAAGTTCGGGGAGCTGTTTTTT. It yields the protein CSVEVKFGELFF.

A single count supports this clone. V usage is TRBV30 and J usage is TRBJ1-3; 8 bases map to TRBD1. The CDR3 is 15 amino acids. The J segment lost 0 bases and the V segment lost 4 bases, leaving 5 bases of the junction unmatched. Germline CDR1 GTSNPN, CDR2 SVGIG (reference sequence). CDR3 DNA: TGTGCCTGGAAAGACAGGGGTTACTCTGGAAACACCATATATTTT. This codes for CAWKDRGYSGNTIYF.

The rearrangement joins TRBV28 to TRBJ1-4; 8 bases agree with TRBD1. Germline trimming cut 7 bases from V and 7 bases from J; bases unmatched to any gene: 14. The CDR3 spans 16 residues. Germline CDR1 MDHEN, CDR2 SYDVKM. CDR3 loop: CASIMGIGQGTEKLFF. CDR3 coding DNA: TGTGCCAGCATAATGGGGATCGGACAGGGAACTGAAAAACTGTTTTTT. The whole variable domain, remainder taken from reference TRBV28 and TRBJ1-4, is DVKVTQSSRYLVKRTGEKVFLECVQDMDHENMFWYRQDPGLGLRLIYFSYDVKMKEKGDIPEGYSVSREKKERFSLILESASTNQTSMYLCASIMGIGQGTEKLFFGSGTQLSVL.

The chain is built from TRBV6-1 and TRBJ2-7; no definite D call. V was trimmed by 4 bases and J by 0 bases, leaving 13 bases between them. The CDR3 sequence is 15 residues long. CDR1 is MNHNS, CDR2 SASEGT, per germline. The CDR3 nucleotides are TGTGCCAGCAGTGCTGGTCACCCCGGCTCCTACGAGCAGTACTTC. Protein sequence: CASSAGHPGSYEQYF.

This clone was seen once. The chain combines TRBV5-5 with TRBJ1-4; 8 positions match TRBD1. The CDR3 runs to 16 residues. Trimming at V came to 4 bases and at J to 8 bases, leaving 13 bases not matched to a gene. The germline V gene encodes CDR1 SGHKS and CDR2 YYEKEE (reference sequence). DNA of the CDR3: TGTGCCAGCAGCCAACCCGCCCGACAGGGGAACGAAAAACTGTTTTTT. Translation: CASSQPARQGNEKLFF.

This sequence joins TRBV5-1 and TRBJ2-7, with unresolved D. There are 15 residues in the CDR3. Trimming pared 5 bases from V and 2 bases from J, leaving 17 bases between. The germline gives CDR1 SGHRS, CDR2 YFSETQ. The CDR3 DNA sequence: TGCGCCAGCAGGTATACAGCCTTGGCAGCCTACGAGCAGTACTTC. Its protein product is CASRYTALAAYEQYF.

The rearrangement links TRBV18 to TRBJ2-1; TRBD2 aligns across 7 bases. The length of the CDR3 is 15 residues. Germline CDR1 is KGHSH and CDR2 is LQKENI. V gave up 2 bases and J gave up 6 bases; unmatched junction bases: 7. Here the CDR3 DNA reads TGTGCCAGCTCACCAAGGGCGGGAGAAAGCAATGAGCAGTTCTTC. Its protein is CASSPRAGESNEQFF.

This clone came up a few times. This chain uses TRBV28 with TRBJ2-7, with D possibly matching TRBD1 (6 bases). Germline assignment: CDR1 MDHEN and CDR2 SYDVKM. The CDR3 runs to 14 residues. V lost 10 bases and J 9 bases, leaving 25 bases between the germline ends. Here the CDR3 reads CATRAQPGRGGQYF. CDR3 in DNA: TGTGCCACGAGGGCCCAGCCGGGCCGAGGGGGGCAGTACTTC. Full variable domain (outside the CDR3, taken from reference TRBV28 and TRBJ2-7): DVKVTQSSRYLVKRTGEKVFLECVQDMDHENMFWYRQDPGLGLRLIYFSYDVKMKEKGDIPEGYSVSREKKERFSLILESASTNQTSMYLCATRAQPGRGGQYFGPGTRLTVT.

This clone was counted only a few times. The J gene is TRBJ2-7, the V gene TRBV11-2; D unresolved. Per the germline V gene, CDR1 is SGHAT and CDR2 is FQNNGV. CDR3 length: 13 residues. V shed 0 bases and J shed 6 bases, with 9 bases lying between them. The CDR3 nucleotides are TGTGCCAGCAGCTTAGAAAGGCGAGGCGAGCAGTACTTC. It codes for CASSLERRGEQYF.

This chain links TRBV29-1 with TRBJ2-7; D gene unclear. CDR3 length: 13 residues. In germline, CDR1 is SQVTM, CDR2 ANQGSEA. Trimming took 4 bases from V and 2 from J, leaving 12 bases between them. The CDR3 reads CSVVWTEPYEQYF. The CDR3 bases are TGCAGCGTTGTCTGGACGGAGCCCTACGAGCAGTACTTC.

The J gene is TRBJ1-3, the V gene TRBV4-1; D is ambiguous. Germline loops: CDR1 MGHRA, CDR2 YSYEKL. The CDR3 contains 15 residues. Deletions cut 1 base from V and 0 bases from J, with 7 bases between. The CDR3 loop reads CASSQVSSSGNTIYF. As DNA, the CDR3 is TGCGCCAGCAGCCAAGTATCCAGCTCTGGAAACACCATATATTTT.

The rearrangement uses TRBV25-1 and TRBJ1-1; 7 bases line up with TRBD1. V gave up 6 bases and J gave up 0 bases; unmatched junction bases: 4. The CDR3 loop spans 14 amino acids. The germline V gene has CDR1 MGHDK and CDR2 SYGVNS. CDR3 protein: CASSPGQMNTEAFF. CDR3 nucleotide sequence: TGTGCCAGCAGCCCGGGACAGATGAACACTGAAGCTTTCTTT.

The chain has TRBV29-1 and TRBJ1-1; perhaps TRBD1 as D (5 bases). Trimming removed 6 bases from V and 11 bases from J, with 19 bases in between. Per germline, CDR1 SQVTM and CDR2 ANQGSEA. The CDR3 has 12 residues. CDR3 sequence reads: CSVAKQDMGAFF. In nucleotides, the CDR3 is TGCAGCGTAGCAAAACAGGACATGGGGGCTTTCTTT.

The rearrangement uses TRBV28 and TRBJ1-5; D remains unclear. The CDR3 consists of 10 residues. Trimming left V 8 bases short and J 9 bases short, with 8 bases between. The germline V gene encodes CDR1 MDHEN and CDR2 SYDVKM. The CDR3 is CASGRWPQHF. The CDR3 DNA reads TGTGCCAGCGGGCGATGGCCCCAGCATTTT.

This clone was seen ten or more times. The CDR3 nucleotides read TGTGCCAGCAGCCCCGGGAGGTCTAGCGGGAGCGGGAACACCGGGGAGCTGTTTTTT. Translated: CASSPGRSSGSGNTGELFF. J is TRBJ2-2 and V is TRBV4-2; TRBD2 matches 10 bases. The CDR3 contains 19 residues. The trim removed 4 bases at V and 1 base at J, leaving 12 bases unmatched. CDR1 is LGHNA and CDR2 is YNFKEQ in the germline V gene.

This chain joins TRBV6-1 and TRBJ2-1; 8 positions match TRBD2. V trimming: 7 bases; J trimming: 6 bases; junction bases outside the gene matches: 8. This CDR3 has 14 amino acids. Germline CDR1 MNHNS, CDR2 SASEGT. Here the CDR3 reads CASTRLAGLNEQFF. CDR3 coding DNA: TGTGCCAGCACCCGCCTAGCGGGTCTCAATGAGCAGTTCTTC.

The V gene is TRBV5-1, the J gene TRBJ2-4, with 11 nucleotides matching TRBD1. Trimming removed 2 bases from V and 9 bases from J; junction bases left unmatched: 4. Germline CDR1 and CDR2: SGHRS and YFSETQ. The CDR3 sequence is 14 residues long. The CDR3 region has the DNA TGCGCCAGCAGCTTCGGGACAGGGGGAGGCATTCAGTACTTC. Protein sequence: CASSFGTGGGIQYF. Complete variable domain (other parts from reference TRBV5-1 and TRBJ2-4): KAGVTQTPRYLIKTRGQQVTLSCSPISGHRSVSWYQQTPGQGLQFLFEYFSETQRNKGNFPGRFSGRQFSNSRSEMNVSTLELGDSALYLCASSFGTGGGIQYFGAGTRLSVL.

This chain links TRBV28 with TRBJ2-2; tentative D call: TRBD1 (7 bases). CDR1 is MDHEN, CDR2 SYDVKM, per germline. The CDR3 covers 17 residues. The ends were cut back, 5 bases at V and 0 bases at J, with 16 bases in the middle. The CDR3 region is CASSPAGQTSNTGELFF. CDR3 in DNA: TGTGCCAGCAGTCCCGCGGGACAGACTTCGAACACCGGGGAGCTGTTTTTT.

The sample holds one count of this clone. The rearrangement links TRBV6-1 to TRBJ2-2; D is possibly TRBD1 or TRBD2 (6 bases each). There are 18 residues in the CDR3. Deletions cut 2 bases from V and 6 bases from J, with 22 bases between. From germline, CDR1 is MNHNS and CDR2 SASEGT. The CDR3 protein is CASSEYSDFWRGSGELFF. The CDR3 DNA reads as TGTGCCAGCAGTGAATATTCAGATTTTTGGAGGGGGTCCGGGGAGCTGTTTTTT.

This rearrangement joins TRBV5-1 to TRBJ1-2, with TRBD1 matching over 10 bases. Looked up from germline, CDR1 is SGHRS and CDR2 is YFSETQ. J gave up 0 bases and V 4 bases, and 6 bases lay outside the gene matches. The CDR3 totals 16 residues. The CDR3 DNA reads as TGCGCCAGCAGCATCGGGACAGGGGACGCTAACTATGGCTACACCTTC. Translated: CASSIGTGDANYGYTF.

This clone was observed a handful of times. The rearrangement links TRBV7-2 to TRBJ1-1; tentative D call: TRBD1 (6 bases). CDR1 and CDR2 (germline): SGHTA, FQGNSA. V lost 7 bases to trimming and J lost 0 bases, with 15 bases between them. The length of the CDR3 is 15 residues. Written as DNA, the CDR3 is TGTGCCAGCATCAAGGGGGGCAGGGTGAACACTGAAGCTTTCTTT. Amino acid sequence: CASIKGGRVNTEAFF.

This clone was counted a few times. The chain combines TRBV5-1 with TRBJ2-5; 7 nucleotides match TRBD2. V lost 7 bases, J lost 4 bases, and 13 bases stayed unmatched. CDR3 length: 15 residues. Per germline, CDR1 SGHRS and CDR2 YFSETQ. The CDR3 protein is CASGNGGGPVETQYF. As DNA, the CDR3 is TGCGCCAGCGGTAATGGGGGAGGGCCGGTAGAGACCCAGTACTTC. Based on the CDR3 plus reference TRBV5-1 and TRBJ2-5, the full variable domain is KAGVTQTPRYLIKTRGQQVTLSCSPISGHRSVSWYQQTPGQGLQFLFEYFSETQRNKGNFPGRFSGRQFSNSRSEMNVSTLELGDSALYLCASGNGGGPVETQYFGPGTRLLVL.

The V call is TRBV5-1, the J call TRBJ1-2; D remains unclear. The germline V gene encodes CDR1 SGHRS and CDR2 YFSETQ. V was cut by 1 base and J by 3 bases, with 10 bases left in between. This CDR3 region has 14 residues. The CDR3 loop is CASSLRAGDYGYTF. The CDR3 coding sequence is TGCGCCAGCAGCTTGCGGGCGGGTGACTATGGCTACACCTTC.

This chain uses TRBV28 with TRBJ1-4; D is uncertain. V was cut by 1 base and J by 2 bases, with 14 bases left in between. Per germline, CDR1 MDHEN and CDR2 SYDVKM. The CDR3 runs to 17 residues. The CDR3 coding sequence is TGTGCCAGCAGTTTATTTCCTAGGGCGGACACTAATGAAAAACTGTTTTTT. Translated, it gives CASSLFPRADTNEKLFF.

The rearrangement joins TRBV2 to TRBJ1-2, with 8 bases fitting TRBD1. Looked up from germline, CDR1 is SNHLY and CDR2 is FYNNEI. The CDR3 spans 13 residues. Losses at the gene ends were 6 bases for V and 3 bases for J; bases not matched to a gene: 3. CDR3 bases: TGTGCCAGCAGGGACAGGGATTACTATGGCTACACCTTC. Translating it yields CASRDRDYYGYTF.